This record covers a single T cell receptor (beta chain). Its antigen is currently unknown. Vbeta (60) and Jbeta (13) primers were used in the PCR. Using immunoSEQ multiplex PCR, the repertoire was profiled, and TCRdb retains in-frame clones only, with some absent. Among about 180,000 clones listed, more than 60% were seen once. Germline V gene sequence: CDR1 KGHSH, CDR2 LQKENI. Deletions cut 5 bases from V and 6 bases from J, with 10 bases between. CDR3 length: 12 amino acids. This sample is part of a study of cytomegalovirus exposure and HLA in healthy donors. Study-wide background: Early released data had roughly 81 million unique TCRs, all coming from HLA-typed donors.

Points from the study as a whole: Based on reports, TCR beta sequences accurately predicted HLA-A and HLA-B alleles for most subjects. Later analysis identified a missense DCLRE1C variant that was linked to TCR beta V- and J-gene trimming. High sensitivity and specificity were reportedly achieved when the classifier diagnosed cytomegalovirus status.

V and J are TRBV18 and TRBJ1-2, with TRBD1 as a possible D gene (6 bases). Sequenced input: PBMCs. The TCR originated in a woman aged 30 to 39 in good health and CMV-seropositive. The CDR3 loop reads CASSEQGDGYTF. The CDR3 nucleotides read TGTGCCAGCTCAGAACAGGGTGATGGCTACACCTTC.